The sequence of this T cell receptor (beta chain) was determined in a study of T-cell reconstitution after alpha-beta-depleted transplantation in children. Germline CDR1 SGHRS, CDR2 YFSETQ. V shed 2 bases and J 5 bases; nucleotides not matched to a gene: 7. The CDR3 loop spans 15 amino acids. As it was prepared, the TCRbeta library received unique molecular identifiers. TCRdb recomputed calls from the PCR reads with MiXCR, one row per CDR3 protein. The table has 600,000 to 700,000 distinct CDR3 sequences, 16% seen once; the top ten hold approximately 1.1%. Ten or more counts support this clonotype. This TCR derives from a human donor who donated a stem cell graft to a child with acute myeloid leukemia. V and J are TRBV5-1 and TRBJ2-3; 8 bases match TRBD2. The material sequenced was PBMCs from the stem cell graft donor, taken from the stem cell graft. The DNA for the CDR3 is TGCGCCAGCAGCTTCAATAGCGGGGAGGGAGATACGCAGTATTTT. This encodes CASSFNSGEGDTQYF.